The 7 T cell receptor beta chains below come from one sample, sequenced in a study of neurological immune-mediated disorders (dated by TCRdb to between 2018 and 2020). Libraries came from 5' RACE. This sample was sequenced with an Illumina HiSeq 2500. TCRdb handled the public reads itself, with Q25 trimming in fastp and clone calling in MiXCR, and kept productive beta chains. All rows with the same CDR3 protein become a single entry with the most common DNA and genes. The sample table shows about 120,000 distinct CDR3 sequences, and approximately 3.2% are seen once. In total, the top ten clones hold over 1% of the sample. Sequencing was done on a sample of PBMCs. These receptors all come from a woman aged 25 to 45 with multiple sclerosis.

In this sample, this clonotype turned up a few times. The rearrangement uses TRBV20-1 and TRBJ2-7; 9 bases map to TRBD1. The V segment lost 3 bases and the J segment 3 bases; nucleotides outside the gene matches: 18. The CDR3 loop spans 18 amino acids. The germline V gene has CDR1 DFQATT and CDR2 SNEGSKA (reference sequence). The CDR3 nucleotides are TGCAGTGCTAGGGGGGTGGCGGCAAGACAGGGGGAAAACTACGAGCAGTACTTC. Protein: CSARGVAARQGENYEQYF.

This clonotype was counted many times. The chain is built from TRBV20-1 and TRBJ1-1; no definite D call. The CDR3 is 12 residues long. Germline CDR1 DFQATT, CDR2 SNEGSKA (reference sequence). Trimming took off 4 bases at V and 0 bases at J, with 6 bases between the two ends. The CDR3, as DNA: TGCAGTGCTATGTCAGTGAACACTGAAGCTTTCTTT. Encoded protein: CSAMSVNTEAFF.

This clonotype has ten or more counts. In DNA form, the CDR3 reads TGCAGTGCTAAAGTAATAGGGGGGGACGGGAGCAATCAGCCCCAGCATTTT. Amino acid sequence: CSAKVIGGDGSNQPQHF. This sequence joins TRBV20-1 and TRBJ1-5; D might be TRBD1 (6 bases). This CDR3 is 17 amino acids long. Trimming cost V 4 bases and J 1 base, with 20 bases left between them. Looked up from germline, CDR1 is DFQATT and CDR2 is SNEGSKA (reference sequence).

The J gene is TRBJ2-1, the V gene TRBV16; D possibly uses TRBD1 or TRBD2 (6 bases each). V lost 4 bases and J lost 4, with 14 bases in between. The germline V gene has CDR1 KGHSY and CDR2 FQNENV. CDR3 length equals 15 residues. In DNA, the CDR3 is TGTGCCAGCAGCCCAAGTGGAGGGGGGTACAATGAGCAGTTCTTC. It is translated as CASSPSGGGYNEQFF.

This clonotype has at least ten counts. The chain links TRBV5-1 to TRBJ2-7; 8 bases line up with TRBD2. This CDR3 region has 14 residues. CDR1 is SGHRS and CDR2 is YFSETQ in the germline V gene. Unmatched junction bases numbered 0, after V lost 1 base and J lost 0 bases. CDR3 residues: CASSLTSGSYEQYF. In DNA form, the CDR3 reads TGCGCCAGCAGCTTGACTAGCGGCTCCTACGAGCAGTACTTC.

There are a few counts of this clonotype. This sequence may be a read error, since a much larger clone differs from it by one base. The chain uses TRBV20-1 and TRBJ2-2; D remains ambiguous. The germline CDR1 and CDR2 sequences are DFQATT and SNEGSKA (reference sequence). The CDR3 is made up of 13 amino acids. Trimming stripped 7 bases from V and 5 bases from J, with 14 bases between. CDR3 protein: CSEPVSETGELFF. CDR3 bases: TGCAGTGAACCCGTCTCGGAAACCGGGGAGCTGTTTTTT.

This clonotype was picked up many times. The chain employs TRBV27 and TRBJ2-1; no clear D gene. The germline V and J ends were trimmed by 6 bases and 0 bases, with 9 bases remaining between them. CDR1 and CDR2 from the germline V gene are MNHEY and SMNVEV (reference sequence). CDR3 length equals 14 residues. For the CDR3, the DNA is TGTGCCAGCAGATACATGAGCTCCTACAATGAGCAGTTCTTC. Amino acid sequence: CASRYMSSYNEQFF.